This passage covers 10 T cell receptor beta chains from one sample sequenced in a study of T-cell reconstitution after alpha-beta-depleted transplantation in children. The TCRbeta library incorporated unique molecular identifiers. Via MiXCR, TCRdb re-called the PCR reads, giving one row per CDR3 protein. The data show around 72,000 distinct CDR3 sequences, just under 5% seen once. The sample was PBMCs, mostly from graft donor cells, taken 180 days after TCRalphabeta/CD19-depleted stem cell transplant. All receptors come from a boy under two years old who had a stem cell transplant for acute myeloid leukemia, so the T cells may come from the graft donor.

The table lists this clonotype with many counts. The chain employs TRBV7-6 and TRBJ1-6; D remains ambiguous. The length of the CDR3 is 15 residues. Germline CDR1 and CDR2: SGHVS and FNYEAQ. V was shortened by 0 bases and J by 10 bases, with 13 bases between the two germline ends. The CDR3, as DNA: TGTGCCAGCAGCTTAGCGCCCAGTGTAGGATCACCCCTCCACTTT. Its protein product is CASSLAPSVGSPLHF.

At least ten counts were recorded for this clonotype. V usage is TRBV7-9 and J usage is TRBJ2-3; the D gene is possibly TRBD2 (6 bases). Germline V gene sequence: CDR1 SEHNR, CDR2 FQNEAQ (reference sequence). This CDR3 contains 16 residues. V was trimmed by 0 bases and J by 1 base, leaving 11 bases between them. CDR3 sequence reads: CASSLALGGGTDTQYF. The CDR3 region has the DNA TGTGCCAGCAGCTTAGCGCTGGGGGGTGGCACAGATACGCAGTATTTT.

In the case of this clonotype: At one boundary the junction diverges from the germline segment, which might be a read error. The chain recombines TRBV4-1 with TRBJ2-2; 9 bases agree with TRBD2. This CDR3 is built from 19 residues. Germline values: CDR1 MGHRA, CDR2 YSYEKL. The CDR3 bases are TGTGCCATGGGCCCAGGGCTCGCGGGGGGGACCGCGAACACCGGGGAGCTGTTTTTT. Protein: CAMGPGLAGGTANTGELFF.

This clonotype was seen at least ten times. V and J are TRBV6-2 or TRBV6-3 and TRBJ2-5; TRBD2 is a possible D gene (6 bases). Trimming left V 7 bases short and J 1 base short, with 19 bases between. This CDR3 is built from 16 residues. The germline CDR1 and CDR2 sequences are MNHEY and SVGEGT. CDR3 residues: CASKKWDFYFQETQYF. The CDR3 region has the DNA TGTGCCAGCAAAAAGTGGGACTTTTACTTCCAAGAGACCCAGTACTTC.

This clonotype was counted at least ten times. This chain links TRBV10-3 with TRBJ2-7; weak D call: TRBD2 (5 bases). Trimming left V 4 bases short and J 5 bases short, with 9 bases between. The CDR3 sequence is 12 residues long. Germline-derived CDR1 and CDR2 are ENHRY and SYGVKD. The DNA for the CDR3 is TGTGCCATCAGTGGGACGGGGAACGAGCAGTACGTC. This sequence encodes CAISGTGNEQYV.

This clonotype was counted ten times or more. The chain carries TRBV7-2 and TRBJ1-1, with D tentatively TRBD1 (6 bases). In germline, CDR1 is SGHTA, CDR2 FQGNSA. This CDR3 spans 17 amino acids. V was shortened by 2 bases and J by 8 bases, with 24 bases between the two germline ends. As DNA, the CDR3 is TGTGCCAGCAGCTTAAGGCCCGGGACACCCGGTGGTGCGGAAGCTTTCTTT. This sequence encodes CASSLRPGTPGGAEAFF.

This clonotype was counted ten times or more. This chain links TRBV11-2 with TRBJ1-1; D perhaps matches TRBD1 (5 bases). The CDR3 sequence is 16 residues long. In germline, CDR1 is SGHAT, CDR2 FQNNGV. Trimming cost V 5 bases and J 4 bases, with 20 bases left between them. Here the CDR3 reads CASSKGPKSGSTEAFF. For the CDR3, the DNA is TGTGCCAGCAGCAAGGGGCCTAAGTCAGGGTCCACTGAAGCTTTCTTT.

This clonotype was observed many times. The chain links TRBV6-1 to TRBJ2-7, with D possibly being TRBD1 (6 bases). Per germline, CDR1 MNHNS and CDR2 SASEGT. CDR3 length equals 15 residues. The ends were cut back, 0 bases at V and 2 bases at J, with 11 bases in the middle. CDR3 coding DNA: TGTGCCAGCAGTGAAGCGGGGTACAGGGCCTACGAGCAGTACGTC. This translates into CASSEAGYRAYEQYV.

This clonotype was seen ten or more times. The chain uses TRBV5-6 and TRBJ2-5; no definite D call. Germline assignment: CDR1 SGHDT and CDR2 YYEEEE. The germline V and J ends were trimmed by 1 base and 5 bases, with 9 bases remaining between them. This CDR3 has 13 residues. CDR3 loop: CASSLLTVETQYF. The CDR3 DNA reads as TGTGCCAGCAGCTTGCTAACAGTCGAGACCCAGTACTTC.

This clonotype was detected ten times or more. The V call is TRBV20-1, the J call TRBJ2-7, with TRBD2 matching 10 bases. Germline V gene sequence: CDR1 DFQATT, CDR2 SNEGSKA (reference sequence). V lost 6 bases and J lost 6; bases outside the gene matches: 11. This CDR3 has 14 residues. The CDR3 region has the DNA TGCAGTGCCAACTTAGCGGGGGGCCCCGGCGAGCAGTACTTC. Encoded protein: CSANLAGGPGEQYF.